The present T cell receptor (beta chain) was sequenced within a study of T cells of healthy individuals. TCRdb processed the 5' RACE reads anew with MiXCR; each CDR3 protein has one entry. The top ten clones hold around 6.4% of a sample with roughly 87,000 distinct CDR3 sequences, 15% to 20% of them seen once. This clonotype was counted only a few times. Germline-derived CDR1 and CDR2 are SGHRS and YFSETQ. This CDR3 region has 13 residues. The V gene lost 4 bases and the J gene lost 6 bases, with 13 bases spanning the gap. The rearrangement links TRBV5-1 to TRBJ1-1; D perhaps matches TRBD1 (5 bases). This TCR was recovered from a human donor in good health. In DNA form, the CDR3 reads TGCGCCAGCAGCCTGACAGAGGAATCTGAAGCTTTCTTT. This codes for CASSLTEESEAFF.